A single sample is the source of the 3 T cell receptor beta chains below, sequenced in a study of T cells after yellow fever vaccination. MiXCR, run by TCRdb on the 5' RACE reads, gives a single entry per CDR3 protein. The sample consists of some 110,000 distinct CDR3 sequences, around 7.7% of them appearing once. This material consisted of CD4+ T cells sorted from PBMCs, taken around 10 days after the first yellow fever vaccination. Receptors were obtained from a man aged 18 to 30 who received the YFV17D yellow fever vaccine.

This clonotype was counted a few times. The V gene is TRBV20-1, the J gene TRBJ2-1, with 12 bases that match TRBD2. Trimming removed 3 bases from V and 3 bases from J; junction bases left unmatched: 6. The CDR3 consists of 16 residues. Germline V CDR1 and CDR2: DFQATT, SNEGSKA (reference sequence). The CDR3 region is CSARSRLAGDYNEQFF. The CDR3 DNA follows: TGCAGTGCTAGGTCTAGACTAGCGGGGGACTACAATGAGCAGTTCTTC.

This clonotype was detected ten times or more. The rearrangement joins TRBV7-2 to TRBJ1-5, with D perhaps matching TRBD1 (6 bases). V lost 4 bases, J lost 3 bases, and 13 bases lay in between. CDR3 length: 15 amino acids. Germline-derived CDR1 and CDR2 are SGHTA and FQGNSA. The CDR3: CASSSQGGSNQPQHF. The DNA of the CDR3 is TGTGCCAGCAGCTCACAGGGAGGGTCCAATCAGCCCCAGCATTTT.

In its sample, this clonotype was seen many times. The CDR3 DNA reads TGTGCCAGCAGCTTTAATGGGGGGCGGAAACAAGAGACCCAGTACTTC. Amino acids: CASSFNGGRKQETQYF. V is TRBV7-2 and J is TRBJ2-5; D may be TRBD1 or TRBD2 (6 bases each). V was clipped by 3 bases and J by 2 bases, with 16 bases between them. CDR1 SGHTA and CDR2 FQGNSA come from the germline V gene. The CDR3 has 16 residues.